What follows describes a single T cell receptor (beta chain). Its antigen is currently not known. Qualities for individual bases were not recorded, and no much larger clone is one base off. After removal of 0 bases from V and 4 bases from J, the junction retains 5 bases not matched to a gene. CDR1 and CDR2 are drawn from the germline V gene: LGHNA, YSLEER. The CDR3 covers 15 residues, taking in both the cysteine and the phenylalanine. Here the CDR3 DNA is all that survives: 45 bases in frame from base 1. These data are taken from a study of blood T cell repertoires in COVID-19 (dated by TCRdb to 2020 to 2022). About the study as a whole: Samples from collaborators originated in the United States, Italy and Spain and spanned both the acute and convalescent phases of COVID-19. The dataset comprised deeply sampled blood TCRbeta repertoires from subjects exposed to, actively infected with, or recovered from COVID-19. The prospective study material was composed of cDNA or gDNA derived from T cells, B-cell-depleted T cells, or PBMCs. Samples were obtained from the ongoing ImmuneRACE study (first 160 participants) and from some 1,300 subjects provided by 6 global collaborators. Nearly every sample came with metadata listing a de-identified subject ID, COVID-19 status, age in years and sex. Where HLA class I and class II types were available, the types were taken from metadata supplied by the sample provider, not from assay-based typing. A freely available public database, intended as a resource for researchers studying the immune response to SARS-CoV-2, is where the repertoires were released. The paper as a whole reports these results and caveats: The amount of clinical and demographic metadata varied by source and participant and was provided uncurated.

Whole blood was collected in K2EDTA tubes by collaborating institutions according to the institutions' own protocols. Collaborator samples were shipped for TCRbeta analysis as frozen whole blood, isolated PBMCs, or DNA extracted from either sample type. The immunoSEQ Assay, a bias-controlled multiplex PCR, was used to amplify TCRbeta CDR3 regions from genomic DNA. Turning to the authors' computational methods: The number of nucleated cells in each sample was estimated by amplification of reference gene primers within the assay. To quantify the absolute abundance of each unique TCRbeta CDR3 rearrangement, sequence reads were collapsed and filtered. For each sample, productive Simpson clonality was calculated as the square root of Simpson's diversity index across productive rearrangements. TCRdb re-hosts the immuneACCESS table, in-frame sequences only. Its copies lack some clones; in the studies checked, an unresolved V gene accounts for under half of them, and the cause for the rest is not known. That table furnishes V, J and clone size, whereas the DNA furnished D and trimming. The sample table shows about 56,000 clones, and more than 80% are seen once. In total, the top ten clones hold roughly a fifth of the sample.

The chain is assembled from TRBV4-3 and TRBJ1-2; TRBD1 agrees with 7 junctional bases. The source is a human donor in a cohort sampled during active COVID-19. What was sequenced was peripheral blood. The DNA reads TGCGCCAGCAGCCAAGAGGGGACAGCAGTCTATGGCTACACCTTC. Translated, it gives CASSQEGTAVYGYTF.